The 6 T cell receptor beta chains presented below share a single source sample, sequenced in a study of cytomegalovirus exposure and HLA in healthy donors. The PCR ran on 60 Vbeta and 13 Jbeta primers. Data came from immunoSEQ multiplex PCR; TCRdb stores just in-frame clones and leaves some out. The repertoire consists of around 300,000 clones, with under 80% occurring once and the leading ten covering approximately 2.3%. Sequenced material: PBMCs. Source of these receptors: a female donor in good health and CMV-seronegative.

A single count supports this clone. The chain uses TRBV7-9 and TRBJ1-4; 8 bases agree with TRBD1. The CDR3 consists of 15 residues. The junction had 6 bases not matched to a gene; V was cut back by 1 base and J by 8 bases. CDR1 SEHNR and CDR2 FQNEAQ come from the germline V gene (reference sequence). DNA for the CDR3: TGTGCCAGCAGCTTAGTCCAGGGGGCGTTGGAAAAACTGTTTTTT. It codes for CASSLVQGALEKLFF. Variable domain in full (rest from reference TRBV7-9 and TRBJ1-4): DTGVSQNPRHKITKRGQNVTFRCDPISEHNRLYWYRQTLGQGPEFLTYFQNEAQLEKSRLLSDRFSAERPKGSFSTLEIQRTEQGDSAMYLCASSLVQGALEKLFFGSGTQLSVL.

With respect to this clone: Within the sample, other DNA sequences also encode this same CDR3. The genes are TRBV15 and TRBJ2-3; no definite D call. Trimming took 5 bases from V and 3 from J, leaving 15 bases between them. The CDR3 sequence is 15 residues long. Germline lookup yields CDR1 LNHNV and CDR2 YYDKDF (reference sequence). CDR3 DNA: TGTGCCACCAGCCGCCAGGCTCAGATGACAGATACGCAGTATTTT. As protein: CATSRQAQMTDTQYF.

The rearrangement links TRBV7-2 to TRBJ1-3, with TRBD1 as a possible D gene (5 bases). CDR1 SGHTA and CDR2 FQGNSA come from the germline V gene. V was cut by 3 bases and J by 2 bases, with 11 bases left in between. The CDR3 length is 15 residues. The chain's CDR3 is CASSFQPGTGNTIYF. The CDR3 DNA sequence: TGTGCCAGCAGCTTCCAGCCAGGGACTGGAAACACCATATATTTT.

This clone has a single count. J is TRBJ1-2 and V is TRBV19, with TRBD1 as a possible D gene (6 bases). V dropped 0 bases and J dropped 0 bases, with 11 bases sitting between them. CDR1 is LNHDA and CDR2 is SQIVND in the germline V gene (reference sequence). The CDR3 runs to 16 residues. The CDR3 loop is CASSIDRRQANYGYTF. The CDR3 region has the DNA TGTGCCAGTAGTATAGATCGTAGACAGGCTAACTATGGCTACACCTTC.

In nucleotides, the CDR3 is TGCAGCGTTACTAGTCACTCCTACAATGAGCAGTTCTTC. This translates into CSVTSHSYNEQFF. This chain uses TRBV29-1 with TRBJ2-1; weak D call: TRBD2 (5 bases). Germline values: CDR1 SQVTM, CDR2 ANQGSEA. The CDR3 spans 13 residues. V shed 5 bases and J shed 0 bases, with 8 bases lying between them.

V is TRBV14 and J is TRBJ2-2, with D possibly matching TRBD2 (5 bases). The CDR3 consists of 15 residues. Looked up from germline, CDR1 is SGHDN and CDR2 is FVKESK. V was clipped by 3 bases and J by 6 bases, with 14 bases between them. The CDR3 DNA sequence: TGTGCCAGCAGCCACGGGCTAGCCCAACCCGGGGAGCTGTTTTTT. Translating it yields CASSHGLAQPGELFF.